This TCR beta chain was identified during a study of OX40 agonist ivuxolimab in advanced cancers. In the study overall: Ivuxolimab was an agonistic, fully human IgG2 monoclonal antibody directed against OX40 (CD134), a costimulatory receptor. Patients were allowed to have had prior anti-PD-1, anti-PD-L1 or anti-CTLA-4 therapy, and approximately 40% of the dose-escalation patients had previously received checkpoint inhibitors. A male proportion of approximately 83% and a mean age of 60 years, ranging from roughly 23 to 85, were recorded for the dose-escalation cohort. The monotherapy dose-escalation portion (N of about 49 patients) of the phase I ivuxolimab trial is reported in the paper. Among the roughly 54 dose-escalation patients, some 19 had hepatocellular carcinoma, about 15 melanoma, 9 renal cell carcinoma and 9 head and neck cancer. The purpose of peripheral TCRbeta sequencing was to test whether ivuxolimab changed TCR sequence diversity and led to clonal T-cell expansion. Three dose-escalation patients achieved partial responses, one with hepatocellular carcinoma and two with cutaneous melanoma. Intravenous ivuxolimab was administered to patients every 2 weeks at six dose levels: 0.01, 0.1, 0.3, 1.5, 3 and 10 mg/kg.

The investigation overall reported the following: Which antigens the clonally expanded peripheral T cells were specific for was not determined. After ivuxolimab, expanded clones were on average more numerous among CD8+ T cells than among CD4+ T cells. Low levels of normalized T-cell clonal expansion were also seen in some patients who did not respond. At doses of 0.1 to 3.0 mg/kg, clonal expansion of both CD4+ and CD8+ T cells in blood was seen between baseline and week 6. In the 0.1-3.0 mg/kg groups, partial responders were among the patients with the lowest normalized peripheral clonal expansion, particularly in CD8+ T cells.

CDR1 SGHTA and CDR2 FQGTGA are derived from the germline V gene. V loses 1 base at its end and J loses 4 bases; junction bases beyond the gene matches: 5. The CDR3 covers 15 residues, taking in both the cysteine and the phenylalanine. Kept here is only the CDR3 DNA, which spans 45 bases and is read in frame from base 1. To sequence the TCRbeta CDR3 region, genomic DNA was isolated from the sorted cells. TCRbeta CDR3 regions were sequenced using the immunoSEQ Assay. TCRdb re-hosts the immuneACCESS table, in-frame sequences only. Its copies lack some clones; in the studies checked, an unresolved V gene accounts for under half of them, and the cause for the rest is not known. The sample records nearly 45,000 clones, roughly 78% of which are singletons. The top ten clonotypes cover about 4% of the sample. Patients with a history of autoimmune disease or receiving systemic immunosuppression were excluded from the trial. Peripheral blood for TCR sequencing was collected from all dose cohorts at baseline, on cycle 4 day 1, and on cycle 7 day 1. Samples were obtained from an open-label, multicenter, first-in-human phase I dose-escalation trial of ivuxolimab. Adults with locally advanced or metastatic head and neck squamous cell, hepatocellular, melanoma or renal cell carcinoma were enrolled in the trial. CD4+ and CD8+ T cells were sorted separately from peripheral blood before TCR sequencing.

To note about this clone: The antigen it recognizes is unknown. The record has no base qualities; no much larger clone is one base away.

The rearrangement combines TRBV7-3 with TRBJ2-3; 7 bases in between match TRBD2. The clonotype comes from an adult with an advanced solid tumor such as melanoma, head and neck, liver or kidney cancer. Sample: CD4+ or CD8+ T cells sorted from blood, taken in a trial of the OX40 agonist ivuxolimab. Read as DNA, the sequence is TGTGCCAGCAGCTTAATGGGCGGGGGAGCAGATACGCAGTATTTT. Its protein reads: CASSLMGGGADTQYF.